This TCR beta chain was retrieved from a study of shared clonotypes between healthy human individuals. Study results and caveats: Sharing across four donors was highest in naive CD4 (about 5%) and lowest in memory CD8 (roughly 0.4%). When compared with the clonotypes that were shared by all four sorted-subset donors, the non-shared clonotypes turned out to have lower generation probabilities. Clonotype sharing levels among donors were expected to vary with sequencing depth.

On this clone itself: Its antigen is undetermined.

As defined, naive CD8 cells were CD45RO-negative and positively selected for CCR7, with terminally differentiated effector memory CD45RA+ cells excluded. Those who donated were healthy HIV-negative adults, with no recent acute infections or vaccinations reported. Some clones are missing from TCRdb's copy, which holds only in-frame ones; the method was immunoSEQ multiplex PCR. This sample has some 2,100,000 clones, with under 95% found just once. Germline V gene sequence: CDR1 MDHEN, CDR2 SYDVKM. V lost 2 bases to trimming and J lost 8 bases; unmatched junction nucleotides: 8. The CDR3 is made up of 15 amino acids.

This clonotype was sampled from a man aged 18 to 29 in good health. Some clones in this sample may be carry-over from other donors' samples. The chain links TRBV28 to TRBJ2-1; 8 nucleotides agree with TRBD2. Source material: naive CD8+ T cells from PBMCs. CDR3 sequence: CASSLAGGPSDEQFF. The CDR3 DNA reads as TGTGCCAGCAGTTTAGCGGGAGGTCCGTCGGATGAGCAGTTCTTC.